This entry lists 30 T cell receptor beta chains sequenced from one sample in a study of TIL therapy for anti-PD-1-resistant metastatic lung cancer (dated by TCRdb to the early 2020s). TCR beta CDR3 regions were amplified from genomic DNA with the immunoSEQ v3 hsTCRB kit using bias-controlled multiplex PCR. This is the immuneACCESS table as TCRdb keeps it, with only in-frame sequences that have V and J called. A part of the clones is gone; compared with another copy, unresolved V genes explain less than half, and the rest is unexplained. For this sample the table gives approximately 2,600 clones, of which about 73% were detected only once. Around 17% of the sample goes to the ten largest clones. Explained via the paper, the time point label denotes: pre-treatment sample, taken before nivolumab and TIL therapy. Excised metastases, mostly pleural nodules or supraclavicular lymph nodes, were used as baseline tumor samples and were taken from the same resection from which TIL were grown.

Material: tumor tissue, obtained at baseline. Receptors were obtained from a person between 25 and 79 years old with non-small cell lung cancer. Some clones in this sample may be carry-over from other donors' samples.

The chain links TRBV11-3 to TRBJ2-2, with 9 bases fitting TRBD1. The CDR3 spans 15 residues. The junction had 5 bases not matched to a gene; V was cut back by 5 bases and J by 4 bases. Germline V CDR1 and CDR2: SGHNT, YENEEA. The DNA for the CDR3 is TGTGCCAGCAGCAGGACAGGGGCGGTCACCGGGGAGCTGTTTTTT. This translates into CASSRTGAVTGELFF. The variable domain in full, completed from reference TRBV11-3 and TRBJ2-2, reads EAGVVQSPRYKIIEKKQPVAFWCNPISGHNTLYWYLQNLGQGPELLIRYENEEAVDDSQLPKDRFSAERLKGVDSTLKIQPAELGDSAVYLCASSRTGAVTGELFFGEGSRLTVL.

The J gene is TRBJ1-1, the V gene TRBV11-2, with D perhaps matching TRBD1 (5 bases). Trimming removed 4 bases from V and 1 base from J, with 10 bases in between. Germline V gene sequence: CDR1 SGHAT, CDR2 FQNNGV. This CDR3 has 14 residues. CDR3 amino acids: CASSSQGANTEAFF. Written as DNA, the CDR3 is TGTGCCAGCAGCTCCCAAGGGGCGAACACTGAAGCTTTCTTT.

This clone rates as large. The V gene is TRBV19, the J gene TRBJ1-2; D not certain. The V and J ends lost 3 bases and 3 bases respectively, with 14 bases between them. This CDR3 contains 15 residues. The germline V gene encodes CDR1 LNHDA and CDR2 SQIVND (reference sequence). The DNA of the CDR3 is TGTGCCAGTAGTATCGGAATGGCTAGCTACTATGGCTACACCTTC. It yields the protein CASSIGMASYYGYTF.

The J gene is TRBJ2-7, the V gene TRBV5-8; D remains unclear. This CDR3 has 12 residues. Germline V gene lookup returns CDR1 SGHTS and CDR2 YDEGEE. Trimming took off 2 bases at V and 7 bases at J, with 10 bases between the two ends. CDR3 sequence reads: CASSFGRREQYV. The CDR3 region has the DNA TGTGCCAGCAGCTTTGGACGGAGAGAGCAGTACGTC.

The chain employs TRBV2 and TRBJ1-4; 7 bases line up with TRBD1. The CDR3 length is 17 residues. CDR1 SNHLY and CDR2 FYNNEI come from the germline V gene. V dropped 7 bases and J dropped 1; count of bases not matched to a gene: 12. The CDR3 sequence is CASTLTGRGGTNEKLFF. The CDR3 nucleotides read TGTGCCAGCACCCTGACAGGGCGAGGGGGAACTAATGAAAAACTGTTTTTT.

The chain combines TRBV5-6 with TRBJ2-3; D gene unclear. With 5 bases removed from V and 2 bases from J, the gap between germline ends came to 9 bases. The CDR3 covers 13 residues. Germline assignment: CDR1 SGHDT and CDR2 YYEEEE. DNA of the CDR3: TGTGCCAGCAGTAGTCCGTACACAGATACGCAGTATTTT. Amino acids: CASSSPYTDTQYF. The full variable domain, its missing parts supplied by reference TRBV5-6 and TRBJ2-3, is DAGVTQSPTHLIKTRGQQVTLRCSPKSGHDTVSWYQQALGQGPQFIFQYYEEEERQRGNFPDRFSGHQFPNYSSELNVNALLLGDSALYLCASSSPYTDTQYFGPGTRLTVL.

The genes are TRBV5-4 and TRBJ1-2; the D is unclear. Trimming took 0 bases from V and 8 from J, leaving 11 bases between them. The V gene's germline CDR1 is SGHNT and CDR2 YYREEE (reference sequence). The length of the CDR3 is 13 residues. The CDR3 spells CASSLVHIGGYTF. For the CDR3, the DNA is TGTGCCAGCAGCTTGGTACACATAGGGGGCTACACCTTC.

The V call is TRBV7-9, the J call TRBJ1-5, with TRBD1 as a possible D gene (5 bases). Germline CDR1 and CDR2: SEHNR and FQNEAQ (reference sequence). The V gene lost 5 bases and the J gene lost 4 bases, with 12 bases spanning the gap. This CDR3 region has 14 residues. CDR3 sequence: CASSPLGGNQPQHF. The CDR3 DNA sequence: TGTGCCAGCAGCCCACTCGGGGGGAATCAGCCCCAGCATTTT.

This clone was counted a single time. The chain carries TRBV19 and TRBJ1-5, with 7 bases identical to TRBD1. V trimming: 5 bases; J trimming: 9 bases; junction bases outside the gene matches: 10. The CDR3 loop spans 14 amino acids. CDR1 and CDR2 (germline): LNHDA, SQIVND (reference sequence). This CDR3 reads CASSLDRNRGPQHF. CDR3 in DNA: TGTGCCAGTAGTCTGGACAGGAATCGGGGGCCCCAGCATTTT.

The CDR3 is CSGGFLAGGDNEQFF. For the CDR3, the DNA is TGCAGCGGGGGGTTTCTAGCGGGAGGCGACAATGAGCAGTTCTTC. The chain employs TRBV29-1 and TRBJ2-1; 11 nucleotides line up with TRBD2. J lost 5 bases, V lost 7 bases, and 10 bases had no gene match. CDR1 and CDR2 from the germline V gene are SQVTM and ANQGSEA. The CDR3 consists of 15 residues.

This chain's CDR3 is CSGRGETQYF. The CDR3 DNA reads as TGCAGCGGGCGGGGAGAGACCCAGTACTTC. The J gene is TRBJ2-5, the V gene TRBV29-1, with D perhaps TRBD2 (6 bases). CDR3 size: 10 residues. Trimming removed 7 bases at V and 4 bases at J, with 7 bases between. The germline gives CDR1 SQVTM, CDR2 ANQGSEA. The variable domain in full, completed from reference TRBV29-1 and TRBJ2-5, reads SAVISQKPSRDICQRGTSLTIQCQVDSQVTMMFWYRQQPGQSLTLIATANQGSEATYESGFVIDKFPISRPNLTFSTLTVSNMSPEDSSIYLCSGRGETQYFGPGTRLLVL.

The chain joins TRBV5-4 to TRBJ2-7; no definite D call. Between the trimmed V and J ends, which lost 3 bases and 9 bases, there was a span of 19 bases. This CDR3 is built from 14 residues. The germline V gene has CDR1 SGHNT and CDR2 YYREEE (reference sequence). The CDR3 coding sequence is TGTGCCAGCAGCTCCGGTTGGAGCGATTTGGGGCAGTACTTC. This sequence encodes CASSSGWSDLGQYF.

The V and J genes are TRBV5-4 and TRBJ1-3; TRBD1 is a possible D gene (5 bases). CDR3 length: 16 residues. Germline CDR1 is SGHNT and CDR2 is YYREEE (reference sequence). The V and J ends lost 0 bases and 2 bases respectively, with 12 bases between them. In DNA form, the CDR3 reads TGTGCCAGCAGCTTGGCCGGGGGAGGGGCTGGAAACACCATATATTTT. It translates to CASSLAGGGAGNTIYF.

The CDR3 is CASCLGAGDKETQYF. In nucleotides, the CDR3 is TGTGCCAGCTGCTTGGGGGCGGGAGACAAAGAGACCCAGTACTTC. This sequence joins TRBV6-5 and TRBJ2-5; possibly TRBD2 for D (7 bases). Germline lookup yields CDR1 MNHEY and CDR2 SVGAGI. This CDR3 spans 15 amino acids. Trimming left V 8 bases short and J 3 bases short, with 19 bases between.

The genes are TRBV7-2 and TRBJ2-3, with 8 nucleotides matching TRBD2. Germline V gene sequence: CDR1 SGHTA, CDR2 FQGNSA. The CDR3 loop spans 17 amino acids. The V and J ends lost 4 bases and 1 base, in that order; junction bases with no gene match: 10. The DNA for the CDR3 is TGTGCCAGCAGCTCTCAAGGGCGGGGGGTTCGCACAGATACGCAGTATTTT. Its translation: CASSSQGRGVRTDTQYF.

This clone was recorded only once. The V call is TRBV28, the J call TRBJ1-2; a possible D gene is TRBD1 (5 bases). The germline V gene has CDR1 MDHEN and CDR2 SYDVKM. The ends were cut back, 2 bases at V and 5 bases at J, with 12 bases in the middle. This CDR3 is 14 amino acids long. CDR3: CASSLPGGGYGYTF. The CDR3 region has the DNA TGTGCCAGCAGTTTACCGGGGGGGGGATATGGCTACACCTTC.

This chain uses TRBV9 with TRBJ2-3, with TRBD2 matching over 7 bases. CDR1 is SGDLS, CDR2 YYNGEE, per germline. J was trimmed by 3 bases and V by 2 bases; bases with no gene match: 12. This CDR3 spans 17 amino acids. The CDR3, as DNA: TGTGCCAGCAGCGTTTTCCCCCCGGGAGCGGGGACAGATACGCAGTATTTT. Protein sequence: CASSVFPPGAGTDTQYF.

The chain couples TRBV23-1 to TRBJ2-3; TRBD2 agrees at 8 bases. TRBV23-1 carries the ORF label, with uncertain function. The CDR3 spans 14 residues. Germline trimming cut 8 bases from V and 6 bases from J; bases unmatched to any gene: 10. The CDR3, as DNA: TGCGCCAGCTTTCCGGGGGGGGACGGGGATACGCAGTATTTT. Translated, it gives CASFPGGDGDTQYF.

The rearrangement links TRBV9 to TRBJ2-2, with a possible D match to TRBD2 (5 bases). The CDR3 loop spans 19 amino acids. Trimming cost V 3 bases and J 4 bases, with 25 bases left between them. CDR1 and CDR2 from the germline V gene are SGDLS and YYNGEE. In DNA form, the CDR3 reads TGTGCCAGCAGCGGACCGGGCGGGTATACCACGTTGCGCACCGGGGAGCTGTTTTTT. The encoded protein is CASSGPGGYTTLRTGELFF.

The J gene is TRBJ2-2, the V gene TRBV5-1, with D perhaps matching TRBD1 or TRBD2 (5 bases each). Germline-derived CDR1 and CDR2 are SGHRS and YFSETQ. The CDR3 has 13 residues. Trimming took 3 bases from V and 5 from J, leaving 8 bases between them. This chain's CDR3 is CASSWGPTGELFF. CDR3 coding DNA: TGCGCCAGCAGCTGGGGACCGACCGGGGAGCTGTTTTTT.

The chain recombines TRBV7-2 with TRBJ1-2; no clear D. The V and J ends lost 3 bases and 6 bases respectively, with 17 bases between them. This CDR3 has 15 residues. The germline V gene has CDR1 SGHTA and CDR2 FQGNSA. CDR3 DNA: TGTGCCAGCAGCTTCACGGACCTAACTGGCAATGGCTACACCTTC. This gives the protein CASSFTDLTGNGYTF.

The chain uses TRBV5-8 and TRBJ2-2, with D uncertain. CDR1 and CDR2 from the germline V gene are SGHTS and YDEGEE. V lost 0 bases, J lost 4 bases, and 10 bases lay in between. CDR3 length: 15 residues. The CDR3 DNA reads TGTGCCAGCAGCTTGGGTGCAGTGGCCACCGGGGAGCTGTTTTTT. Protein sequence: CASSLGAVATGELFF.

CDR3 sequence reads: CASRSQGTDGYTF. CDR3 in DNA: TGTGCCAGCAGGAGTCAGGGGACAGATGGCTACACCTTC. The chain combines TRBV6-1 with TRBJ1-2; 7 nucleotides match TRBD1. The CDR3 contains 13 residues. The V segment lost 6 bases and the J segment 6 bases; nucleotides outside the gene matches: 7. Germline values: CDR1 MNHNS, CDR2 SASEGT.

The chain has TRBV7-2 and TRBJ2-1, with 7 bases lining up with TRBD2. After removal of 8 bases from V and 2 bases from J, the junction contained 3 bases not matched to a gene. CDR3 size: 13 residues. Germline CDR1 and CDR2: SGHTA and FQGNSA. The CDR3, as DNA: TGTGCCAGCCCGGCGGGGGCCTACAATGAGCAGTTCTTC. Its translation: CASPAGAYNEQFF.

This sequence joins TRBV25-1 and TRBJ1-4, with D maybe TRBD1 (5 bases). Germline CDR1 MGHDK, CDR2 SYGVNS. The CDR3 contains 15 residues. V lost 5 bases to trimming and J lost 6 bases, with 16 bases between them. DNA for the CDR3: TGTGCCAGCAGTAACCTCCGGGACCCTCATGAAAAACTGTTTTTT. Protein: CASSNLRDPHEKLFF.

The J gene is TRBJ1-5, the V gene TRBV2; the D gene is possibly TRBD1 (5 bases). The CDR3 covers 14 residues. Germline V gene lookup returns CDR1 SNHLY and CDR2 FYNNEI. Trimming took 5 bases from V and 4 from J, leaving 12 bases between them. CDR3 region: CASSPSYRNQPQHF. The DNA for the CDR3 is TGTGCCAGCAGTCCCTCTTACAGGAATCAGCCCCAGCATTTT. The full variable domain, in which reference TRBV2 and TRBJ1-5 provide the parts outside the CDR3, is EPEVTQTPSHQVTQMGQEVILRCVPISNHLYFYWYRQILGQKVEFLVSFYNNEISEKSEIFDDQFSVERPDGSNFTLKIRSTKLEDSAMYFCASSPSYRNQPQHFGDGTRLSIL.

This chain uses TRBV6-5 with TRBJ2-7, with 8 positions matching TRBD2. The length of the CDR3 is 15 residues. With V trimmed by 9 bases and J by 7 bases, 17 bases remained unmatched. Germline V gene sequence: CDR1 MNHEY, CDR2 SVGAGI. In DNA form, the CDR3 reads TGTGCCAGTAGCAGATCGGGGGGGCGACTTAGGGAGCAGTACTTC. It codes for CASSRSGGRLREQYF.

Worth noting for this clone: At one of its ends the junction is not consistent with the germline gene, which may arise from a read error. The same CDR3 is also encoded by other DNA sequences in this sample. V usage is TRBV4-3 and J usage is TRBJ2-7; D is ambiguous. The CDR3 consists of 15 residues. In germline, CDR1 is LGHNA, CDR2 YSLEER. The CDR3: CASSQDYSTAYEQYF. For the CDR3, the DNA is TGCGCCAGCAGCCAAGATTACAGTACAGCCTACGAACAGTACTTC.

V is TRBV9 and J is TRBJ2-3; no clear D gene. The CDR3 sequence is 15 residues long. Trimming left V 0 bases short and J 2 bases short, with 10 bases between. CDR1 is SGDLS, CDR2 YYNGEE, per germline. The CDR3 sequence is CASSVGGRSTDTQYF. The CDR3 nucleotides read TGTGCCAGCAGCGTAGGAGGACGATCCACAGATACGCAGTATTTT.

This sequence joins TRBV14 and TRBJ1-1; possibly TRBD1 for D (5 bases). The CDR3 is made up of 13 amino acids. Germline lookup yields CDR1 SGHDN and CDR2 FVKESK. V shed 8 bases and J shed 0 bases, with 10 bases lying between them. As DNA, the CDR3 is TGTGCCAGCGGGGCGGGGATGAACACTGAAGCTTTCTTT. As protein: CASGAGMNTEAFF.